This entry lists 31 T cell receptor beta chains sequenced from one sample in a study of regulatory T cells in long-lasting Graves disease. For TCR beta, libraries came from iRepertoire HTBI primers and Arm-PCR of CDR3 regions. Via MiXCR, TCRdb re-called the multiplex PCR reads, giving one row per CDR3 protein. The repertoire holds 400,000 or so distinct CDR3 sequences, with roughly a quarter as singletons. Time point reported: persistent/refractory GD, antithyroid drugs over 5 years with positive TRAb. PBMC-extracted RNA yielded the TCR library. This sample comprised peripheral blood mononuclear cells (PBMCs), obtained when the disease was refractory, from a patient treated with antithyroid drugs. The receptors derive from a female donor with Graves disease.

In DNA form, the CDR3 reads TGCAGTGCTCAAAAATCCACCGGGGAGCTGTTTTTT. Translated: CSAQKSTGELFF. The chain carries TRBV20-1 and TRBJ2-2; D gene ambiguous. The germline V gene encodes CDR1 DFQATT and CDR2 SNEGSKA (reference sequence). Between the trimmed V and J ends, which lost 5 bases and 4 bases, there was a span of 8 bases. The CDR3 spans 12 residues.

The V gene is TRBV6-5, the J gene TRBJ2-1; TRBD1 aligns across 7 bases. This CDR3 spans 16 amino acids. After removal of 3 bases from V and 5 bases from J, the junction contained 10 bases not matched to a gene. CDR1 and CDR2 (germline): MNHEY, SVGAGI. CDR3 protein: CASSYTPGQRNNEQFF. DNA of the CDR3: TGTGCCAGCAGTTATACTCCGGGACAGCGTAACAATGAGCAGTTCTTC.

This clonotype was seen more than once but under ten times. This rearrangement joins TRBV20-1 to TRBJ2-7; TRBD1 might be the D (5 bases). Trimming cost V 3 bases and J 7 bases, with 19 bases left between them. The CDR3 runs 14 residues. Germline V gives CDR1 DFQATT, CDR2 SNEGSKA (reference sequence). The CDR3 protein is CSARGPSLVREQYF. CDR3 coding DNA: TGCAGTGCTAGGGGGCCCTCTCTTGTGAGGGAGCAGTACTTC.

In its sample, this clonotype was seen a few times. The chain couples TRBV5-1 to TRBJ2-7; 10 positions match TRBD2. CDR1 and CDR2 from the germline V gene are SGHRS and YFSETQ. V shed 0 bases and J 2 bases; nucleotides not matched to a gene: 5. The CDR3 has 16 amino acids. The CDR3 nucleotides read TGCGCCAGCAGCTTGGCCACTAGCGGGGATACCTACGAGCAGTACTTC. It encodes CASSLATSGDTYEQYF.

This clonotype showed up many times. This chain links TRBV28 with TRBJ1-2; a possible D gene is TRBD1 (6 bases). Looked up from germline, CDR1 is MDHEN and CDR2 is SYDVKM. CDR3 length equals 14 residues. Trimming shortened V by 10 bases and J by 0 bases, and 15 bases separated the two germline ends. The CDR3 is CATLGGPSNYGYTF. The CDR3 DNA follows: TGTGCCACCCTAGGGGGGCCCTCTAACTATGGCTACACCTTC.

The chain combines TRBV12-3 or TRBV12-4 with TRBJ2-7; possible D gene TRBD2, 6 bases. The CDR3 length is 16 residues. Trimming left V 5 bases short and J 0 bases short, with 17 bases between. The chain's CDR3 is CASSLRGGALSYEQYF. The CDR3 coding sequence is TGTGCCAGCAGTCTCCGAGGAGGGGCCCTCTCCTACGAGCAGTACTTC.

This clonotype occurred a few times. This chain joins TRBV19 and TRBJ2-6, with D unclear. Trimming removed 6 bases at V and 12 bases at J, with 15 bases between. This CDR3 comprises 13 residues. From germline, CDR1 is LNHDA and CDR2 SQIVND (reference sequence). CDR3 in amino acids: CASRMGRYRVLTF. For the CDR3, the DNA is TGTGCCAGTAGGATGGGCAGGTATCGCGTCCTGACTTTC.

The V gene is TRBV12-3 or TRBV12-4, the J gene TRBJ2-5; perhaps TRBD2 as D (5 bases). This CDR3 is 13 amino acids long. V lost 6 bases and J 5 bases, leaving 13 bases between the germline ends. CDR3: CASSRQERETQYF. CDR3 DNA: TGTGCCAGCAGCCGCCAGGAGCGGGAGACCCAGTACTTC.

The chain carries TRBV5-1 and TRBJ2-2, with TRBD2 matching 10 bases. Per germline, CDR1 SGHRS and CDR2 YFSETQ. The CDR3 sequence is 21 residues long. Trimming took 4 bases from V and 5 from J; bases not matched to a gene: 23. CDR3 in amino acids: CASSPFIGTSATWPKTGELFF. CDR3 sequence (DNA): TGCGCCAGCAGCCCGTTTATAGGGACTAGCGCAACGTGGCCCAAAACCGGGGAGCTGTTTTTT.

This clonotype was picked up many times. The chain employs TRBV12-3 or TRBV12-4 and TRBJ1-1, with D perhaps matching TRBD1 (5 bases). The ends were cut back, 3 bases at V and 1 base at J, with 15 bases in the middle. This CDR3 is built from 16 residues. The DNA of the CDR3 is TGTGCCAGCAGTTTCATCCTGCGGGGGTCGAACACTGAAGCTTTCTTT. Its translation is CASSFILRGSNTEAFF.

This clonotype was recorded a few times. This chain connects TRBV7-9 to TRBJ2-7, with D possibly being TRBD1 (5 bases). The CDR3 has 12 amino acids. The V gene lost 4 bases and the J gene lost 8 bases, with 12 bases spanning the gap. Germline CDR1 reads SEHNR; CDR2 reads FQNEAQ (reference sequence). CDR3 amino acids: CASSSNRFQQYF. Written as DNA, the CDR3 is TGTGCCAGCAGCTCGAACAGGTTTCAGCAGTACTTC.

The V gene is TRBV6-1, the J gene TRBJ1-5; TRBD1 agrees at 7 bases. V lost 5 bases, J lost 0 bases, and 10 bases stayed unmatched. CDR3 size: 17 residues. Germline V gene data show CDR1 as MNHNS and CDR2 as SASEGT. The CDR3 bases are TGTGCCAGCAGTCTAGCCCCAGGGGGAGCTAGCAATCAGCCCCAGCATTTT. Translating gives CASSLAPGGASNQPQHF.

About this clonotype: A much larger clone sits a single nucleotide away, making a read error possible. The V gene is TRBV6-9, the J gene TRBJ2-1, with D uncertain. Trimming took off 3 bases at V and 10 bases at J, with 10 bases between the two ends. From germline, CDR1 is MNHGY and CDR2 SVAAGI. CDR3 length: 12 amino acids. The CDR3 nucleotides read TGTGCCAGCAGTTACCCCGCAGGCGAGCAGTTCTTC. This translates into CASSYPAGEQFF.

The rearrangement uses TRBV9 and TRBJ1-3, with D unclear. The CDR3 consists of 16 residues. Germline loops: CDR1 SGDLS, CDR2 YYNGEE. Deletions cut 0 bases from V and 0 bases from J, with 10 bases between. The CDR3 loop is CASSVADGGSGNTIYF. CDR3 coding DNA: TGTGCCAGCAGCGTAGCCGACGGAGGCTCTGGAAACACCATATATTTT.

This clonotype was recorded a few times. The V and J genes are TRBV5-1 and TRBJ1-2; D is uncertain. Looked up from germline, CDR1 is SGHRS and CDR2 is YFSETQ. CDR3 length: 15 amino acids. The V end was cut by 1 base, the J end by 6 bases, with 16 bases between. CDR3 coding DNA: TGCGCCAGCAGCTTGTCCCCTCGTGGCACCCATGGCTACACCTTC. Translated: CASSLSPRGTHGYTF.

For this clonotype: Being one base from a much bigger clone, this may be a read error. The chain combines TRBV27 with TRBJ1-2; TRBD1 matches 8 bases. The CDR3 consists of 15 residues. Unmatched junction bases numbered 11, after V lost 5 bases and J lost 6 bases. CDR1 and CDR2 (germline): MNHEY, SMNVEV (reference sequence). CDR3 loop: CASSDRGLRGHGYTF. The CDR3, as DNA: TGTGCCAGCAGTGACAGGGGACTCCGTGGTCATGGCTACACCTTC.

The V and J genes are TRBV29-1 and TRBJ2-2; TRBD2 aligns across 8 bases. In germline, CDR1 is SQVTM, CDR2 ANQGSEA. The CDR3 extends over 17 amino acids. J was trimmed by 0 bases and V by 5 bases; bases with no gene match: 11. The CDR3 protein is CSVSLLAGNANTGELFF. The CDR3 DNA is TGCAGCGTTTCCTTGCTAGCGGGCAACGCGAACACCGGGGAGCTGTTTTTT.

This chain connects TRBV5-1 to TRBJ2-7, with D perhaps being TRBD1 or TRBD2 (5 bases each). The CDR3 extends over 15 amino acids. Trimming removed 2 bases at V and 0 bases at J, with 12 bases between. Germline CDR1 reads SGHRS; CDR2 reads YFSETQ. The CDR3 DNA is TGCGCCAGCAGCTTAGGGGAGCTTACCTCCTACGAGCAGTACTTC. Translated, it gives CASSLGELTSYEQYF.

The J gene is TRBJ2-3, the V gene TRBV20-1; 7 positions agree with TRBD2. Unmatched junction bases numbered 14, after V lost 4 bases and J lost 1 base. Germline values: CDR1 DFQATT, CDR2 SNEGSKA (reference sequence). This CDR3 has 17 amino acids. The CDR3 DNA reads TGCAGTGCTATCAAAAGTACCGGGACTACTCGCACAGATACGCAGTATTTT. It codes for CSAIKSTGTTRTDTQYF.

V gene TRBV2 combines with J gene TRBJ2-1, with 11 bases aligning to TRBD2. V shed 6 bases and J 6 bases; nucleotides not matched to a gene: 7. Looked up from germline, CDR1 is SNHLY and CDR2 is FYNNEI. This CDR3 region has 15 residues. CDR3 nucleotide sequence: TGTGCCAGCAGGACCGGGACTAGCGGTTTCAATGAGCAGTTCTTC. This encodes CASRTGTSGFNEQFF.

This clonotype was observed many times. Here the CDR3 reads CASSSSVASYEQYF. CDR3 in DNA: TGTGCCAGCAGCTCCTCGGTCGCCTCCTACGAGCAGTACTTC. The chain joins TRBV6-2 or TRBV6-3 to TRBJ2-7; D call uncertain. Germline V gene sequence: CDR1 MNHEY, CDR2 SVGEGT. Trimming left V 6 bases short and J 0 bases short, with 12 bases between. The CDR3 has 14 amino acids.

Regarding this clonotype: An end of the junction differs from the germline gene, which may be a read error. The chain recombines TRBV2 with TRBJ1-5; TRBD1 might be the D (6 bases). Per germline, CDR1 SNHLY and CDR2 FYNNEI. This CDR3 has 15 residues. The CDR3 region is CASTSDRGHNQPQHF. The CDR3 nucleotides are TGTGCCAGCACATCGGACAGAGGCCACAATCAGCCTCAGCATTTT.

The V gene is TRBV7-2, the J gene TRBJ2-7, with 14 nucleotides matching TRBD2. The length of the CDR3 is 15 residues. V trimming: 5 bases; J trimming: 7 bases; junction bases outside the gene matches: 7. Germline loops: CDR1 SGHTA, CDR2 FQGNSA. DNA for the CDR3: TGTGCCAGCAGCCTAGGCCGGACTAGCGGGAGGGAGCAGTACTTC. It specifies CASSLGRTSGREQYF. Complete variable domain (other parts from reference TRBV7-2 and TRBJ2-7): GAGVSQSPSNKVTEKGKDVELRCDPISGHTALYWYRQSLGQGLEFLIYFQGNSAPDKSGLPSDRFSAERTGGSVSTLTIQRTQQEDSAVYLCASSLGRTSGREQYFGPGTRLTVT.

V and J are TRBV19 and TRBJ2-7; 9 bases fit TRBD2. The CDR3 totals 15 residues. Germline V gene data show CDR1 as LNHDA and CDR2 as SQIVND (reference sequence). V lost 1 base to trimming and J lost 3 bases; unmatched junction nucleotides: 4. The CDR3 DNA follows: TGTGCCAGTAGTATAGTTGGTAGCGGGAGCTACGAGCAGTACTTC. It is translated as CASSIVGSGSYEQYF. The complete variable domain, with remaining parts taken from reference TRBV19 and TRBJ2-7, reads DGGITQSPKYLFRKEGQNVTLSCEQNLNHDAMYWYRQDPGQGLRLIYYSQIVNDFQKGDIAEGYSVSREKKESFPLTVTSAQKNPTAFYLCASSIVGSGSYEQYFGPGTRLTVT.

There are many counts of this clonotype. The chain links TRBV11-2 to TRBJ2-5; D uncertain. CDR3 length: 15 residues. V lost 4 bases and J lost 0, with 12 bases in between. Germline values: CDR1 SGHAT, CDR2 FQNNGV. Here the CDR3 reads CASSSQAPDQETQYF. DNA for the CDR3: TGTGCCAGCAGCTCACAAGCGCCAGACCAAGAGACCCAGTACTTC.

The V gene is TRBV25-1, the J gene TRBJ2-5; 13 bases fit TRBD2. CDR1 and CDR2 (germline): MGHDK, SYGVNS. V lost 4 bases, J lost 2 bases, and 16 bases stayed unmatched. This CDR3 spans 20 amino acids. CDR3 in amino acids: CASSGLLEGLAGDNQETQYF. The CDR3 DNA reads as TGTGCCAGCAGTGGTCTGTTAGAAGGACTAGCGGGAGACAATCAAGAGACCCAGTACTTC.

As to this clonotype: With a much larger clone just one base away, this may be a read error. V gene TRBV2 combines with J gene TRBJ2-4, with 10 bases fitting TRBD2. Germline-derived CDR1 and CDR2 are SNHLY and FYNNEI. The V gene end was trimmed by 10 bases and the J gene end by 0 bases; junction bases not matched to a gene: 15. The length of the CDR3 is 18 residues. The chain's CDR3 is CATRTGASGRLAKNIQYF. DNA of the CDR3: TGTGCCACTAGAACCGGGGCTAGCGGGAGACTAGCCAAAAACATTCAGTACTTC. The full variable domain, with the rest looked up from reference TRBV2 and TRBJ2-4, is EPEVTQTPSHQVTQMGQEVILRCVPISNHLYFYWYRQILGQKVEFLVSFYNNEISEKSEIFDDQFSVERPDGSNFTLKIRSTKLEDSAMYFCATRTGASGRLAKNIQYFGAGTRLSVL.

This clonotype was detected many times. The rearrangement links TRBV11-2 to TRBJ2-7; D gene uncertain. The CDR3 spans 12 residues. Between the trimmed V and J ends, which lost 2 bases and 5 bases, there was a span of 7 bases. Germline V gives CDR1 SGHAT, CDR2 FQNNGV. The CDR3 sequence: CASSLNFHEQYF. The CDR3 bases are TGTGCCAGCAGCTTAAATTTCCACGAGCAGTACTTC.

V usage is TRBV6-9 and J usage is TRBJ1-1; D is ambiguous. CDR3 length: 13 residues. Germline CDR1 is MNHGY and CDR2 is SVAAGI. V was clipped by 3 bases and J by 1 base, with 6 bases between them. In DNA form, the CDR3 reads TGTGCCAGCAGTTACCTCTGGAACACTGAAGCTTTCTTT. It specifies CASSYLWNTEAFF.

CDR3 loop: CSGGSSYEQYF. For the CDR3, the DNA is TGCAGTGGAGGGAGCTCCTACGAGCAGTACTTC. The chain links TRBV20-1 to TRBJ2-7, with a possible D match to TRBD2 (5 bases). The CDR3 covers 11 residues. Trimming took off 7 bases at V and 0 bases at J, with 7 bases between the two ends. Germline CDR1 reads DFQATT; CDR2 reads SNEGSKA (reference sequence).

The chain carries TRBV6-1 and TRBJ1-1; no firm D call. V lost 3 bases, J lost 1 base, and 9 bases lay in between. CDR1 MNHNS and CDR2 SASEGT come from the germline V gene. This CDR3 contains 14 residues. The CDR3 region has the DNA TGTGCCAGCAGTGACGCATATAGGAACACTGAAGCTTTCTTT. It codes for CASSDAYRNTEAFF.